This TCR beta chain originates from a study of CXCR3-negative and CXCR3-positive naive CD8 T cells. Study-wide results and limits: Memory, not naive, CXCR3-negative and CXCR3-positive cells differed in TRBV-TRBJ usage. Diversity proved comparably high across both naive subsets and much lower in memory CD8+ cells.

The CDR3 is 15 amino acids. Germline V CDR1 and CDR2: SQVTM, ANQGSEA. With respect to this clonotype: The target antigen is unknown.

UMI-labeled 5' RACE TRB cDNA libraries were prepared from the cells. TCRdb reprocessed the 5' RACE reads; each CDR3 protein has one entry and no DNA is given. This table holds tens of thousands of distinct CDR3 sequences. Investigators sorted each CD8+ T cell subset in triplicate, taking 300,000 to 350,000 cells each time. Naive CD8+ T cells were CD45RO-CCR7+CD27+CD95-. Material for sequencing was naive CXCR3- CD8+ T cells from blood. Subset in this sample: CD45RO-CCR7+CD27+CD95- naive CD8+ T cells lacking CXCR3 (TNR3-). The clonotype comes from a human donor in good health. Some clones in this sample may be carry-over from other donors' samples. This chain links TRBV29-1 with TRBJ1-5; no DNA is available, so the TRBD1 call from TCRdb remains unchecked. The chain's CDR3 is CSVDRRDRDHQPQHF.